The 10 T cell receptor beta chains below come from one sample, sequenced in a study of control samples from healthy donors and cancer patients. Only in-frame clones appear in the TCRdb table, and some are missing; sequencing was by immunoSEQ multiplex PCR. This sample has some 160,000 clones, with around 95% found just once. Sequenced input: blood. The receptors derive from a woman in her thirties or forties in good health.

This clone has only one observation. The V and J genes are TRBV6-6 and TRBJ2-3; 8 positions match TRBD2. The CDR3 is 17 amino acids. V shed 5 bases and J 3 bases; nucleotides not matched to a gene: 13. CDR1 is MNHNY, CDR2 SVGAGI, per germline (reference sequence). CDR3 DNA: TGTGCCAGCAGTCGTGGGACTAGGGGAGTTGGGACAGATACGCAGTATTTT. Its translation is CASSRGTRGVGTDTQYF.

The chain recombines TRBV5-1 with TRBJ2-4; perhaps D is TRBD1 or TRBD2 (5 bases each). The V gene lost 4 bases and the J gene lost 3 bases, with 20 bases spanning the gap. The CDR3 runs to 17 residues. The germline CDR1 and CDR2 sequences are SGHRS and YFSETQ. The CDR3 here is CASSRGERGWVKNIQYF. DNA for the CDR3: TGCGCCAGCAGCCGAGGGGAAAGAGGGTGGGTCAAAAACATTCAGTACTTC.

This clone was observed a few times. The chain uses TRBV5-6 and TRBJ1-5; maybe TRBD1 (5 bases). V lost 0 bases and J 0 bases, leaving 10 bases between the germline ends. In germline, CDR1 is SGHDT, CDR2 YYEEEE. The CDR3 totals 16 residues. The CDR3 region has the DNA TGTGCCAGCAGCTTGGCCGGGACGTTTAGCAATCAGCCCCAGCATTTT. Translated: CASSLAGTFSNQPQHF.

This sequence joins TRBV18 and TRBJ2-6; D possibly corresponds to TRBD1 (6 bases). The CDR3 runs to 18 residues. The germline gives CDR1 KGHSH, CDR2 LQKENI. The V end was cut by 6 bases, the J end by 0 bases, with 18 bases between. The CDR3 spells CASSHSGQPSSGANVLTF. The CDR3 region has the DNA TGTGCCAGCTCGCACAGTGGACAGCCGAGCTCTGGGGCCAACGTCCTGACTTTC.

The V gene is TRBV10-2, the J gene TRBJ2-5; TRBD2 matches at 7 bases. CDR3 length: 15 amino acids. From germline, CDR1 is WSHSY and CDR2 SAAADI. Germline trimming cut 8 bases from V and 1 base from J; bases unmatched to any gene: 10. This CDR3 is CASSEGRGTQETQYF. The CDR3 region has the DNA TGCGCCAGCTCTGAGGGGAGGGGAACCCAAGAGACCCAGTACTTC.

The rearrangement uses TRBV4-2 and TRBJ1-3; 7 bases are shared with TRBD1. In germline, CDR1 is LGHNA, CDR2 YNFKEQ. This CDR3 region has 17 residues. V trimming: 2 bases; J trimming: 3 bases; junction bases outside the gene matches: 10. CDR3 coding DNA: TGTGCCAGCAGCCAATTAGTAGGCCAGGGGGGTGGAAACACCATATATTTT. This encodes CASSQLVGQGGGNTIYF.

This rearrangement joins TRBV29-1 to TRBJ1-1; 7 nucleotides match TRBD1. CDR3 length: 15 residues. The V segment lost 3 bases and the J segment 1 base; nucleotides outside the gene matches: 8. Germline V lookup: CDR1 SQVTM, CDR2 ANQGSEA. CDR3 nucleotides: TGCAGCGTTGATTTCAAGGACAGGCCGAACACTGAAGCTTTCTTT. Its protein is CSVDFKDRPNTEAFF.

V is TRBV4-2 and J is TRBJ1-1; D perhaps matches TRBD1 (6 bases). The germline gives CDR1 LGHNA, CDR2 YNFKEQ. V shed 4 bases and J shed 5 bases, with 11 bases lying between them. The CDR3 runs 13 residues. The CDR3 coding sequence is TGTGCCAGCAGCCGAGGGGGGGAGACTGAAGCTTTCTTT. This gives the protein CASSRGGETEAFF.

This clone was observed once. The rearrangement uses TRBV9 and TRBJ1-3, with D possibly TRBD1 on 6 matching bases. The CDR3 runs 16 residues. V was cut by 4 bases and J by 0 bases, with 14 bases left in between. Germline V CDR1 and CDR2: SGDLS, YYNGEE. CDR3 amino acids: CASSPTDSSSGNTIYF. CDR3 bases: TGTGCCAGCAGCCCAACGGACAGCAGCTCTGGAAACACCATATATTTT.

This chain connects TRBV6-5 to TRBJ2-5; 13 bases are a match to TRBD2. This CDR3 is 15 amino acids long. Germline V gene lookup returns CDR1 MNHEY and CDR2 SVGAGI. V shed 6 bases, J shed 5 bases, and the junction held 6 bases outside the gene matches. As DNA, the CDR3 is TGTGCCAGCAGACGACTAGCGGGAGGCTTGGAGACCCAGTACTTC. As protein: CASRRLAGGLETQYF.